One sample yielded the 2 T cell receptor beta chains listed below, sequenced in a study of T cells expressing NK-cell markers. TCRdb reanalyzed the 5' RACE reads, giving one entry per CDR3 protein sequence and no DNA. The sample has approximately 460,000 distinct CDR3 sequences. Sequenced material: blood T cells: a sorted CD56 or NKG2C T cell subset, CD4+ or CD8+ T cells, or bulk PBMC T cells (not recorded which). These TCRs come from a woman between 18 and 70 years old in good health.

This sequence joins TRBV27 and TRBJ1-1; the TRBD1 assignment by TCRdb is unverifiable without DNA. The germline CDR1 and CDR2 sequences are MNHEY and SMNVEV (reference sequence). The CDR3 runs 16 residues. This CDR3 reads CASSLLGGAPNTEAFF.

The chain combines TRBV27 with TRBJ2-7; TCRdb's assignment of TRBD2 cannot be checked, as there is no DNA. Germline V gene data show CDR1 as MNHEY and CDR2 as SMNVEV (reference sequence). CDR3 length equals 18 residues. CDR3 region: CASSPRTIVGRGVYEQYF.